A single sample gave rise to the 22 T cell receptor beta chains below, sequenced in a study of blood T cell repertoires in COVID-19. Sequencing used immunoSEQ multiplex PCR; TCRdb keeps in-frame clones, though not all of them. The table records about 150,000 clones, around 82% of them present only once. Sequencing was carried out using PBMCs or T cells enriched from blood (not recorded which). These receptors were obtained from a woman in her 50s who had recovered from COVID-19.

The rearrangement joins TRBV7-9 to TRBJ2-1; D is uncertain. The CDR3 runs 13 residues. Germline V CDR1 and CDR2: SEHNR, FQNEAQ (reference sequence). Trimming removed 5 bases from V and 7 bases from J, with 12 bases in between. CDR3 sequence: CASSHLMQNEQFF. DNA for the CDR3: TGTGCCAGCAGCCATCTAATGCAAAATGAGCAGTTCTTC. The variable domain in full, completed from reference TRBV7-9 and TRBJ2-1, reads DTGVSQNPRHKITKRGQNVTFRCDPISEHNRLYWYRQTLGQGPEFLTYFQNEAQLEKSRLLSDRFSAERPKGSFSTLEIQRTEQGDSAMYLCASSHLMQNEQFFGPGTRLTVL.

The rearrangement joins TRBV2 to TRBJ1-4, with TRBD1 matching 8 bases. Trimming removed 6 bases from V and 2 bases from J; junction bases left unmatched: 5. Germline CDR1 SNHLY, CDR2 FYNNEI. This CDR3 has 15 residues. The CDR3 region is CASSSNRGTNEKLFF. The CDR3 coding sequence is TGTGCCAGCAGCTCCAACAGGGGGACTAATGAAAAACTGTTTTTT.

The chain couples TRBV18 to TRBJ1-6; D call uncertain. Trimming shortened V by 6 bases and J by 4 bases, and 13 bases separated the two germline ends. The CDR3 contains 15 residues. CDR1 is KGHSH and CDR2 is LQKENI in the germline V gene. The CDR3 nucleotides read TGTGCCAGCTCCCTCGGAGGGTCTTATAATTCACCCCTCCACTTT. Its translation: CASSLGGSYNSPLHF.

The chain has TRBV11-2 and TRBJ2-1, with 10 positions matching TRBD1. Germline CDR1 SGHAT, CDR2 FQNNGV. The length of the CDR3 is 14 residues. Trimming took 7 bases from V and 4 from J; bases not matched to a gene: 4. The CDR3 coding sequence is TGTGCCAGCACCCAGGACAGGGGGTACAATGAGCAGTTCTTC. It encodes CASTQDRGYNEQFF.

This sequence joins TRBV6-5 and TRBJ1-3; D is perhaps TRBD1 (6 bases). The germline CDR1 and CDR2 sequences are MNHEY and SVGAGI. The germline V and J ends were trimmed by 8 bases and 0 bases, with 11 bases remaining between them. The CDR3 length is 14 residues. CDR3 sequence: CASGDISSGNTIYF. CDR3 sequence (DNA): TGTGCCAGCGGGGACATTAGCTCTGGAAACACCATATATTTT.

CDR3 DNA sequence: TGTGCCAGCAGCTGGCCGACTAGCGGGGCTCATAGCTCCTACAATGAGCAGTTCTTC. Translated, it gives CASSWPTSGAHSSYNEQFF. The chain employs TRBV7-8 and TRBJ2-1, with TRBD2 matching over 11 bases. V trimming: 4 bases; J trimming: 0 bases; junction bases outside the gene matches: 11. This CDR3 comprises 19 residues. Germline loops: CDR1 SGHVS, CDR2 FQNEAQ.

V usage is TRBV5-1 and J usage is TRBJ1-1; 9 bases line up with TRBD1. The CDR3 loop spans 16 amino acids. CDR1 SGHRS and CDR2 YFSETQ come from the germline V gene. V lost 4 bases, J lost 4 bases, and 11 bases stayed unmatched. CDR3 DNA sequence: TGCGCCAGCAGCCCAGGGACAGGGAGTATGGGCACTGAAGCTTTCTTT. Translating gives CASSPGTGSMGTEAFF. The full variable domain, in which reference TRBV5-1 and TRBJ1-1 provide the parts outside the CDR3, is KAGVTQTPRYLIKTRGQQVTLSCSPISGHRSVSWYQQTPGQGLQFLFEYFSETQRNKGNFPGRFSGRQFSNSRSEMNVSTLELGDSALYLCASSPGTGSMGTEAFFGQGTRLTVV.

A few counts support this clone. The rearrangement uses TRBV7-2 and TRBJ2-1; D perhaps matches TRBD1 (5 bases). CDR3 length equals 14 residues. The V and J ends lost 8 bases and 15 bases respectively, with 26 bases between them. CDR1 is SGHTA and CDR2 is FQGNSA in the germline V gene. The CDR3 DNA reads as TGTGCCAGCTCACAGGACGTGCAGAATCCGGACCTGTTCTTC. It encodes CASSQDVQNPDLFF. Variable domain in full (rest from reference TRBV7-2 and TRBJ2-1): GAGVSQSPSNKVTEKGKDVELRCDPISGHTALYWYRQSLGQGLEFLIYFQGNSAPDKSGLPSDRFSAERTGGSVSTLTIQRTQQEDSAVYLCASSQDVQNPDLFFGPGTRLTVL.

This sequence joins TRBV5-1 and TRBJ1-2; D unclear. Germline values: CDR1 SGHRS, CDR2 YFSETQ. V lost 2 bases and J 5 bases, leaving 13 bases between the germline ends. The CDR3 length is 14 residues. Here the CDR3 DNA reads TGCGCCAGCAGCTTCTCTTCTGTGACTTATGGCTACACCTTC. Translating gives CASSFSSVTYGYTF.

V is TRBV15 and J is TRBJ1-5; 10 nucleotides match TRBD1. The CDR3 is made up of 16 amino acids. CDR1 LNHNV and CDR2 YYDKDF come from the germline V gene (reference sequence). V dropped 6 bases and J dropped 4; count of bases not matched to a gene: 9. The CDR3 sequence: CATSLRQGARNQPQHF. CDR3 nucleotide sequence: TGTGCCACCAGTCTTAGACAGGGGGCGCGAAATCAGCCCCAGCATTTT. The full variable domain, rest sourced from reference TRBV15 and TRBJ1-5, is DAMVIQNPRYQVTQFGKPVTLSCSQTLNHNVMYWYQQKSSQAPKLLFHYYDKDFNNEADTPDNFQSRRPNTSFCFLDIRSPGLGDTAMYLCATSLRQGARNQPQHFGDGTRLSIL.

This sequence joins TRBV7-9 and TRBJ1-1, with D maybe TRBD1 (6 bases). V was cut by 1 base and J by 0 bases, with 12 bases left in between. The CDR3 runs 16 residues. The V gene's germline CDR1 is SEHNR and CDR2 FQNEAQ (reference sequence). The CDR3 nucleotides are TGTGCCAGCAGCTTAGAGACAGGTGGGATGAACACTGAAGCTTTCTTT. It translates to CASSLETGGMNTEAFF.

Only a few counts were recorded for this clone. The gene calls are TRBV28 and TRBJ1-3, with a weak D call TRBD1 (5 bases). Germline lookup yields CDR1 MDHEN and CDR2 SYDVKM. The ends were cut back, 3 bases at V and 4 bases at J, with 10 bases in the middle. The CDR3 runs to 14 residues. CDR3 residues: CASSFLDIGNTIYF. For the CDR3, the DNA is TGTGCCAGCAGTTTTTTGGACATCGGAAACACCATATATTTT.

The CDR3 DNA reads TGTGCCAGCAGCGGGAGACAGGGTGGAGATACGCAGTATTTT. It specifies CASSGRQGGDTQYF. This chain joins TRBV9 and TRBJ2-3, with 7 bases fitting TRBD1. The V gene end was trimmed by 3 bases and the J gene end by 5 bases; junction bases not matched to a gene: 6. Germline assignment: CDR1 SGDLS and CDR2 YYNGEE. The CDR3 sequence is 14 residues long.

V and J are TRBV11-2 and TRBJ2-3; weak D call: TRBD1 (5 bases). The CDR3 covers 14 residues. V was shortened by 1 base and J by 4 bases, with 9 bases between the two germline ends. The germline V gene encodes CDR1 SGHAT and CDR2 FQNNGV. In nucleotides, the CDR3 is TGTGCCAGCAGCTTAGCCCAGGGTTCAGATACGCAGTATTTT. Translation: CASSLAQGSDTQYF.

The genes are TRBV2 and TRBJ1-4; TRBD1 might be the D (6 bases). The CDR3 has 11 amino acids. Per the germline V gene, CDR1 is SNHLY and CDR2 is FYNNEI. Trimming removed 5 bases at V and 11 bases at J, with 9 bases between. The CDR3 DNA reads TGTGCCAGCAGTATTGGACAGAAACTGTTTTTT. It is translated as CASSIGQKLFF.

This chain connects TRBV9 to TRBJ2-7; 7 nucleotides line up with TRBD2. The ends lost 0 bases at V and 0 bases at J; junction bases unmatched: 6. Germline V gene sequence: CDR1 SGDLS, CDR2 YYNGEE. The CDR3 is 16 residues long. CDR3 in DNA: TGTGCCAGCAGCGTAGGGCTAGCGGTGAACTCCTACGAGCAGTACTTC. Residues: CASSVGLAVNSYEQYF. The complete variable domain, with remaining parts taken from reference TRBV9 and TRBJ2-7, reads DSGVTQTPKHLITATGQRVTLRCSPRSGDLSVYWYQQSLDQGLQFLIQYYNGEERAKGNILERFSAQQFPDLHSELNLSSLELGDSALYFCASSVGLAVNSYEQYFGPGTRLTVT.

This clone has a handful of counts. The chain is built from TRBV5-1 and TRBJ1-1, with D unresolved. Germline-derived CDR1 and CDR2 are SGHRS and YFSETQ. V was pared by 6 bases and J by 0 bases, with 12 bases between. The CDR3 has 14 amino acids. CDR3 sequence: CASTLRLLNTEAFF. Here the CDR3 DNA reads TGCGCCAGCACCCTTCGACTTCTGAACACTGAAGCTTTCTTT. The whole variable domain, filled in from reference TRBV5-1 and TRBJ1-1, reads KAGVTQTPRYLIKTRGQQVTLSCSPISGHRSVSWYQQTPGQGLQFLFEYFSETQRNKGNFPGRFSGRQFSNSRSEMNVSTLELGDSALYLCASTLRLLNTEAFFGQGTRLTVV.

The chain couples TRBV24-1 to TRBJ2-2, with D possibly TRBD2 on 6 matching bases. V shed 4 bases and J shed 4 bases, with 18 bases lying between them. Per germline, CDR1 KGHDR and CDR2 SFDVKD. This CDR3 comprises 17 residues. The CDR3 coding sequence is TGTGCCACCAGTGACGCCGCCGGGACTGGCTTCACCGGGGAGCTGTTTTTT. It specifies CATSDAAGTGFTGELFF.

The J gene is TRBJ2-3, the V gene TRBV7-7; TRBD2 matches 15 bases. Germline loops: CDR1 SSHAT, CDR2 FNYEAQ (reference sequence). V shed 3 bases, J shed 5 bases, and the junction held 6 bases outside the gene matches. This CDR3 is 17 amino acids long. The CDR3 is CASSFGLAGGPGDTQYF. DNA for the CDR3: TGTGCCAGCAGCTTTGGACTAGCGGGGGGGCCGGGAGATACGCAGTATTTT.

The chain is built from TRBV10-1 and TRBJ1-2, with D tentatively TRBD1 (6 bases). The CDR3 covers 11 residues. Germline V lookup: CDR1 WNHNN, CDR2 SYGVQD (reference sequence). Trimming stripped 3 bases from V and 7 bases from J, with 6 bases between. CDR3 region: CASSDRGGYTF. The CDR3 region has the DNA TGCGCCAGCAGTGACAGGGGTGGCTACACCTTC.

This chain links TRBV28 with TRBJ1-2; TRBD1 matches at 7 bases. Germline trimming cut 6 bases from V and 8 bases from J; bases unmatched to any gene: 9. The CDR3 is 13 amino acids. Germline CDR1 reads MDHEN; CDR2 reads SYDVKM. CDR3 DNA sequence: TGTGCCAGCAGCTCCCGACAGGGTAGAGGCTACACCTTC. It specifies CASSSRQGRGYTF.

The chain is built from TRBV19 and TRBJ2-7; 7 bases are shared with TRBD1. This CDR3 region has 15 residues. Germline loops: CDR1 LNHDA, CDR2 SQIVND (reference sequence). The V segment lost 0 bases and the J segment 0 bases; nucleotides outside the gene matches: 2. In DNA, the CDR3 is TGTGCCAGTAGTATAGAAGCAGGGGGCTCCTACGAGCAGTACTTC. It yields the protein CASSIEAGGSYEQYF.